These 22 T cell receptor beta chains share one sample of origin, sequenced in a study of radiotherapy plus CTLA-4 blockade in lung cancer. Some clones are missing from TCRdb's copy, which holds only in-frame ones; the method was immunoSEQ multiplex PCR. This sample has some 73,000 clones; 78% occur once, and the top ten carry 22%. The starting material was peripheral blood, obtained from a patient treated with radiotherapy plus ipilimumab. Every receptor here comes from a human donor with non-small cell lung cancer whose response to radiotherapy plus ipilimumab could not be evaluated. Some clones in this sample may be carry-over from other donors' samples.

The V call is TRBV7-2, the J call TRBJ1-1; 8 bases map to TRBD1. From germline, CDR1 is SGHTA and CDR2 FQGNSA. The CDR3 totals 12 residues. The V and J ends lost 2 bases and 8 bases, in that order; junction bases with no gene match: 1. The CDR3 region has the DNA TGTGCCAGCAGCTTATACAGGGGGGAAGCTTTCTTT. Amino acid sequence: CASSLYRGEAFF.

The rearrangement links TRBV7-2 to TRBJ2-6; 7 bases match TRBD1. Germline trimming cut 10 bases from V and 0 bases from J; bases unmatched to any gene: 12. Germline V lookup: CDR1 SGHTA, CDR2 FQGNSA. CDR3 length: 17 amino acids. The CDR3 loop is CATPAGTATSGANVLTF. CDR3 DNA sequence: TGTGCCACTCCGGCCGGGACAGCCACCTCTGGGGCCAACGTCCTGACTTTC.

J is TRBJ2-3 and V is TRBV6-4; possibly TRBD1 for D (5 bases). Germline values: CDR1 MRHNA, CDR2 SNTAGT. The CDR3 runs 15 residues. Trimming stripped 0 bases from V and 6 bases from J, with 13 bases between. The CDR3: CASSDSGRVTDTQYF. CDR3 coding DNA: TGTGCCAGCAGTGACTCGGGCAGGGTCACGGATACGCAGTATTTT.

The chain has TRBV18 and TRBJ2-2; a possible D gene is TRBD1 (6 bases). Germline loops: CDR1 KGHSH, CDR2 LQKENI. Deletions cut 3 bases from V and 6 bases from J, with 23 bases between. CDR3 length equals 18 residues. CDR3 coding DNA: TGTGCCAGCTCACCCTTGGCAAGGGGGACAATCGGTTCCGGGGAGCTGTTTTTT. It specifies CASSPLARGTIGSGELFF.

The chain is built from TRBV5-1 and TRBJ2-7; 12 bases fit TRBD1. The CDR3 totals 14 residues. Germline V lookup: CDR1 SGHRS, CDR2 YFSETQ. Trimming took 4 bases from V and 9 from J; bases not matched to a gene: 8. Here the CDR3 DNA reads TGCGCCAGCAGCCCCTCCGGGACAGGGGGCGGGCAGTACTTC. Translation gives CASSPSGTGGGQYF.

The rearrangement uses TRBV7-9 and TRBJ2-3; TRBD1 agrees at 9 bases. Germline lookup yields CDR1 SEHNR and CDR2 FQNEAQ (reference sequence). The CDR3 contains 13 residues. In nucleotides, the CDR3 is TGTGCTACGGGACAGGGCTTCACAGATACGCAGTATTTT. Protein sequence: CATGQGFTDTQYF.

The chain carries TRBV7-2 and TRBJ1-2; 8 nucleotides align to TRBD1. The length of the CDR3 is 14 residues. Looked up from germline, CDR1 is SGHTA and CDR2 is FQGNSA. Trimming took 5 bases from V and 6 from J; bases not matched to a gene: 8. In nucleotides, the CDR3 is TGTGCCAGCAGCCTCCAGGGACAGGTGGATGGCTACACCTTC. It translates to CASSLQGQVDGYTF.

This clone showed up just a few times. This chain uses TRBV12-5 with TRBJ2-3; D call uncertain. This CDR3 comprises 12 residues. CDR1 and CDR2 (germline): LGHNT, FRNRAP. Trimming pared 6 bases from V and 2 bases from J, leaving 6 bases between. Here the CDR3 DNA reads TGTGCTAGTGGCCGAGACACAGATACGCAGTATTTT. Its translation is CASGRDTDTQYF.

The chain couples TRBV6-5 to TRBJ2-5; 7 bases align to TRBD1. The CDR3 runs to 13 residues. The V and J ends lost 5 bases and 0 bases, in that order; junction bases with no gene match: 0. The V gene's germline CDR1 is MNHEY and CDR2 SVGAGI. Written as DNA, the CDR3 is TGTGCCAGCAGTGGACAGGACCAAGAGACCCAGTACTTC. It codes for CASSGQDQETQYF.

This clone was recorded once. This chain uses TRBV20-1 with TRBJ2-5; possibly TRBD1 for D (5 bases). TRBJ2-7 explains the end of the DNA better; the J call may be wrong. Germline V gene sequence: CDR1 DFQATT, CDR2 SNEGSKA (reference sequence). There are 11 residues in the CDR3. DNA of the CDR3: TGCAGTGCTCCAAGGGGCTACGAGCAGTACTTC. Translating gives CSAPRGYEQYF.

Only one count was recorded for this clone. This rearrangement joins TRBV5-1 to TRBJ2-1; 10 bases are shared with TRBD2. Per germline, CDR1 SGHRS and CDR2 YFSETQ. V was pared by 0 bases and J by 8 bases, with 8 bases of the junction left unmatched. The CDR3 loop spans 16 amino acids. CDR3 nucleotides: TGCGCCAGCAGCTTGGGACGGACTAGCGGACTCGATGAGCAGTTCTTC. It encodes CASSLGRTSGLDEQFF.

The CDR3 DNA reads TGTGCCAGCGAACAGGGGGTGGGAGAGACCCAGTACTTC. As protein: CASEQGVGETQYF. The genes are TRBV7-9 and TRBJ2-5, with 8 bases matching TRBD1. Germline V CDR1 and CDR2: SEHNR, FQNEAQ (reference sequence). Trimming took 8 bases from V and 4 from J; bases not matched to a gene: 6. This CDR3 comprises 13 residues.

The chain is built from TRBV7-9 and TRBJ2-7, with D perhaps matching TRBD1 (5 bases). CDR1 is SEHNR and CDR2 is FQNEAQ in the germline V gene (reference sequence). Trimming stripped 6 bases from V and 3 bases from J, with 9 bases between. The CDR3 spans 12 residues. The CDR3 sequence: CASSQTGYEQYF. The CDR3, as DNA: TGTGCCAGCAGTCAAACAGGCTACGAGCAGTACTTC.

This chain links TRBV7-2 with TRBJ2-7; maybe TRBD1 (6 bases). The V gene lost 0 bases and the J gene lost 1 base, with 7 bases spanning the gap. The CDR3 is 14 amino acids. Looked up from germline, CDR1 is SGHTA and CDR2 is FQGNSA. CDR3 nucleotide sequence: TGTGCCAGCAGCTTAGCGAGGGGGTCCTACGAGCAGTACTTC. Its translation is CASSLARGSYEQYF.

The chain uses TRBV19 and TRBJ2-7; tentative D call: TRBD1 (6 bases). The CDR3 loop spans 13 amino acids. In germline, CDR1 is LNHDA, CDR2 SQIVND (reference sequence). The V end lost 8 bases, the J end lost 12 bases, and 23 bases lay between the germline ends. The CDR3 reads CASGSRRGLSRYF. The CDR3, as DNA: TGTGCCAGTGGATCCCGCAGGGGCTTGAGCCGGTACTTC.

V usage is TRBV13 and J usage is TRBJ1-2; 7 bases map to TRBD1. V lost 0 bases to trimming and J lost 2 bases; unmatched junction nucleotides: 0. This CDR3 contains 14 residues. The germline V gene encodes CDR1 PRHDT and CDR2 FYEKMQ (reference sequence). CDR3 protein: CASSLGRGNYGYTF. The CDR3 bases are TGTGCCAGCAGCTTAGGCAGGGGGAACTATGGCTACACCTTC.

The genes are TRBV9 and TRBJ2-7; D is perhaps TRBD2 (6 bases). The V end lost 2 bases, the J end lost 0 bases, and 12 bases lay between the germline ends. The CDR3 loop spans 15 amino acids. Germline CDR1 is SGDLS and CDR2 is YYNGEE. The CDR3 here is CASSVGGASSYEQYF. CDR3 in DNA: TGTGCCAGCAGCGTCGGCGGGGCTTCCTCCTACGAGCAGTACTTC.

This clone was counted a single time. V gene TRBV7-8 combines with J gene TRBJ2-1, with 12 bases lining up with TRBD2. The V gene's germline CDR1 is SGHVS and CDR2 FQNEAQ. This CDR3 is built from 19 residues. V shed 0 bases, J shed 1 base, and the junction held 7 bases outside the gene matches. The CDR3 is CASSLARTSGMTSYNEQFF. CDR3 DNA sequence: TGTGCCAGCAGCTTAGCGCGGACTAGCGGGATGACGTCCTACAATGAGCAGTTCTTC.

This sequence joins TRBV7-2 and TRBJ2-7; D might be TRBD2 (5 bases). The CDR3 is made up of 14 amino acids. V was cut by 3 bases and J by 1 base, with 10 bases left in between. Germline CDR1 SGHTA, CDR2 FQGNSA. This CDR3 reads CASSFLAPSYEQYF. The CDR3 bases are TGTGCCAGCAGCTTTCTAGCCCCGTCCTACGAGCAGTACTTC.

This rearrangement joins TRBV10-3 to TRBJ1-1; 9 bases match TRBD1. Germline values: CDR1 ENHRY, CDR2 SYGVKD. V gave up 5 bases and J gave up 6 bases; unmatched junction bases: 4. CDR3 length equals 13 residues. CDR3: CAISRDRVSEAFF. The CDR3, as DNA: TGTGCCATCAGTAGGGACAGGGTGTCTGAAGCTTTCTTT.

The rearrangement links TRBV6-6 to TRBJ1-5; D gene uncertain. The length of the CDR3 is 14 residues. Germline-derived CDR1 and CDR2 are MNHNY and SVGAGI (reference sequence). The V gene lost 3 bases and the J gene lost 3 bases, with 9 bases spanning the gap. The CDR3 DNA sequence: TGTGCCAGCAGTTATCGGGTCGCCAATCAGCCCCAGCATTTT. Translating gives CASSYRVANQPQHF.

The CDR3 reads CASSWDRGLGEAFF. The CDR3, as DNA: TGCGCCAGCAGCTGGGACAGGGGGCTTGGTGAAGCTTTCTTT. The chain is built from TRBV5-1 and TRBJ1-1; 12 nucleotides match TRBD1. The germline gives CDR1 SGHRS, CDR2 YFSETQ. The V segment lost 3 bases and the J segment 7 bases; nucleotides outside the gene matches: 4. The CDR3 runs to 14 residues.